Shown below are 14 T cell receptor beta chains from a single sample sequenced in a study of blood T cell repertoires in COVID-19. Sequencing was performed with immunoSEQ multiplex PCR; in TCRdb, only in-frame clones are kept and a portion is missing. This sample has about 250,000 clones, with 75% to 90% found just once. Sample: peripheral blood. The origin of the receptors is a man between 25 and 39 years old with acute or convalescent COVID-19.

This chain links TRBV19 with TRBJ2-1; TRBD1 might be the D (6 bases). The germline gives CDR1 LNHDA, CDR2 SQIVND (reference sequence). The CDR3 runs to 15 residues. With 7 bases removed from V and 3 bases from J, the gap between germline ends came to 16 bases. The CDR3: CASKSTGILYNEQFF. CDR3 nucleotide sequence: TGTGCCAGTAAGTCCACAGGGATTCTCTACAATGAGCAGTTCTTC.

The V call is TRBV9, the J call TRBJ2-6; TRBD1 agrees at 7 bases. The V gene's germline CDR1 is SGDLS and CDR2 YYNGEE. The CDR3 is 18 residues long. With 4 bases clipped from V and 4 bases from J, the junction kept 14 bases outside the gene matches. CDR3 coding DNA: TGTGCCAGCAGCCCTCGTTTTGGGACAGAAACCGGGGCCAACGTCCTGACTTTC. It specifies CASSPRFGTETGANVLTF.

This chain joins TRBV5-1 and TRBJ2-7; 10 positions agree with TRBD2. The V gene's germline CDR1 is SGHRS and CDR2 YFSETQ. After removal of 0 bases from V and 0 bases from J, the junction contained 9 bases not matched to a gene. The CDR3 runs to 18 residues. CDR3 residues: CASSLGSSGRDSSYEQYF. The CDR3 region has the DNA TGCGCCAGCAGCTTGGGGTCCAGCGGGAGGGATAGCTCCTACGAGCAGTACTTC. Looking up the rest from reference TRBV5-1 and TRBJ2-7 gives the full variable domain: KAGVTQTPRYLIKTRGQQVTLSCSPISGHRSVSWYQQTPGQGLQFLFEYFSETQRNKGNFPGRFSGRQFSNSRSEMNVSTLELGDSALYLCASSLGSSGRDSSYEQYFGPGTRLTVT.

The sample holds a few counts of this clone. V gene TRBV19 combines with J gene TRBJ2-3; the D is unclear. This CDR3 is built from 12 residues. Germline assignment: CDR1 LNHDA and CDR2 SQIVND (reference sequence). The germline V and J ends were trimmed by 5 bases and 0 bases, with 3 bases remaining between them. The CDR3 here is CASSPSTDTQYF. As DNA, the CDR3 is TGTGCCAGTAGTCCTAGCACAGATACGCAGTATTTT.

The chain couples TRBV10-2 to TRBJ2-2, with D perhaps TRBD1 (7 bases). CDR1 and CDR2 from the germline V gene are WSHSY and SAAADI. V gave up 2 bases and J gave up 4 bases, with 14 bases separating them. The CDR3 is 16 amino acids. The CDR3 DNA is TGCGCCAGCAGTGAGGGGCAGGGGGGTGGCACCGGGGAGCTGTTTTTT. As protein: CASSEGQGGGTGELFF.

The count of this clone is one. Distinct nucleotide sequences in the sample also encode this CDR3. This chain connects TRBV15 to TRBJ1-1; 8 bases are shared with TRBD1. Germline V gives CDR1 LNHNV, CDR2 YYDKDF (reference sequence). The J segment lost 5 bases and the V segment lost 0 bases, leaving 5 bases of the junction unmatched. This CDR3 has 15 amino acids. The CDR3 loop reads CATSRDQGAVTEAFF. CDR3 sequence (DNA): TGTGCCACCAGCAGAGATCAGGGGGCAGTGACTGAAGCTTTCTTT.

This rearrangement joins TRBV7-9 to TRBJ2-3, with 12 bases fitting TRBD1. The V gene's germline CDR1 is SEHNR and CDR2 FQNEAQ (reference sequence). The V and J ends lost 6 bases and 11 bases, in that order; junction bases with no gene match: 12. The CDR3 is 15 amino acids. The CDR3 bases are TGTGCCAGCAGTCTCACCGGGACAGGGGGCGTTAAGCAGTATTTT. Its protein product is CASSLTGTGGVKQYF. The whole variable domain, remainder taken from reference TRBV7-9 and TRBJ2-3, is DTGVSQNPRHKITKRGQNVTFRCDPISEHNRLYWYRQTLGQGPEFLTYFQNEAQLEKSRLLSDRFSAERPKGSFSTLEIQRTEQGDSAMYLCASSLTGTGGVKQYFGPGTRLTVL.

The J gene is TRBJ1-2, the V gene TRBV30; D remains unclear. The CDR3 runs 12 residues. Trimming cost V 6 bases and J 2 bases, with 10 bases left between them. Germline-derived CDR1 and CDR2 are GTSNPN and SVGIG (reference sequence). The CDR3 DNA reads TGTGCCTGCCTAAGCGGGAACTATGGCTACACCTTC. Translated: CACLSGNYGYTF. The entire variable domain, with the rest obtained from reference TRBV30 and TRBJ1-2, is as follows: SQTIHQWPATLVQPVGSPLSLECTVEGTSNPNLYWYRQAAGRGLQLLFYSVGIGQISSEVPQNLSASRPQDRQFILSSKKLLLSDSGFYLCACLSGNYGYTFGSGTRLTVV.

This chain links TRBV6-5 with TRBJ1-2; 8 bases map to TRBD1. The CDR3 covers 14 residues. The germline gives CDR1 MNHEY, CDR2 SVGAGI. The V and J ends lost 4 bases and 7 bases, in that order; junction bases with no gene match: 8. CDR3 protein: CASSFRPGQAGYTF. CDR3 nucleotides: TGTGCCAGCAGTTTTCGGCCGGGACAGGCTGGCTACACCTTC.

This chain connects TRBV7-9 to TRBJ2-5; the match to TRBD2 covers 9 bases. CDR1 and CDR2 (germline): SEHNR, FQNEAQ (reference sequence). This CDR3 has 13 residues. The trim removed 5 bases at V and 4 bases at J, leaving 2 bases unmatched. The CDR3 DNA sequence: TGTGCCAGCAGCCGGGGACTAGCAGAGACCCAGTACTTC. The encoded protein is CASSRGLAETQYF.

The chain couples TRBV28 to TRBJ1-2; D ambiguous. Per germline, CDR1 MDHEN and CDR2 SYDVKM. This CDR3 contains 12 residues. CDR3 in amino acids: CGIRGTNYGYTF. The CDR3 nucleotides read TGTGGAATTAGAGGGACTAACTATGGCTACACCTTC.

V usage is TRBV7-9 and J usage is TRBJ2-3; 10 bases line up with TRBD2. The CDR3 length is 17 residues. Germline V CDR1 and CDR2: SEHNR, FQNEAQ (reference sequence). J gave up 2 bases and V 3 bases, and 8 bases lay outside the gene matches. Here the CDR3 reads CASSFLPSGSTTDTQYF. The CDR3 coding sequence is TGTGCCAGCAGCTTCCTACCTAGCGGGAGCACCACAGATACGCAGTATTTT.

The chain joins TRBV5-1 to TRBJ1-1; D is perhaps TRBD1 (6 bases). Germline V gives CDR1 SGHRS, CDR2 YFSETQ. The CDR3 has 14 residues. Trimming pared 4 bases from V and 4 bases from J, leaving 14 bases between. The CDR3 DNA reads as TGCGCCAGCAGCCTCAGGGGAGGGAGCACTGAAGCTTTCTTT. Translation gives CASSLRGGSTEAFF.

CDR3: CASSPTRDSRKTKNIQYF. In DNA form, the CDR3 reads TGTGCCAGTAGTCCAACAAGGGACTCCAGGAAAACCAAAAACATTCAGTACTTC. The chain has TRBV19 and TRBJ2-4, with D maybe TRBD2 (6 bases). Germline lookup yields CDR1 LNHDA and CDR2 SQIVND (reference sequence). This CDR3 is built from 18 residues. V lost 5 bases to trimming and J lost 2 bases, with 22 bases between them.